These 12 T cell receptor beta chains were all obtained from the same sample, sequenced in a study of response to subunit inactivated influenza vaccine. MiXCR, run by TCRdb on the RT-PCR reads, gives a single entry per CDR3 protein. The repertoire has about 700,000 distinct CDR3 sequences, about 14% of them found once; the top ten carry 7.6%. The specimen was PBMCs from blood, collected 14 to 15 days before vaccination. These receptors were obtained from a man aged 50-60 years who received an inactivated influenza vaccine.

This clonotype was found many times. The chain has TRBV29-1 and TRBJ2-1; 10 bases are a match to TRBD1. The CDR3 sequence is 13 residues long. The J segment lost 5 bases and the V segment lost 5 bases, leaving 3 bases of the junction unmatched. Germline CDR1 is SQVTM and CDR2 is ANQGSEA. The CDR3 here is CSVLGTGDNEQFF. CDR3 DNA: TGCAGCGTTCTCGGGACAGGGGACAATGAGCAGTTCTTC.

This clonotype has just a few counts. The V gene is TRBV20-1, the J gene TRBJ1-1; D is uncertain. The germline V gene encodes CDR1 DFQATT and CDR2 SNEGSKA (reference sequence). V lost 3 bases and J 10 bases, leaving 9 bases between the germline ends. The CDR3 totals 10 residues. The DNA for the CDR3 is TGCAGTGCTAGCGGCGGTGGAGCTTTCTTT. Protein sequence: CSASGGGAFF.

The sample holds a few counts of this clonotype. The genes are TRBV24-1 and TRBJ2-3; TRBD2 might be the D (6 bases). Germline V lookup: CDR1 KGHDR, CDR2 SFDVKD. The CDR3 is made up of 13 amino acids. Trimming pared 8 bases from V and 0 bases from J, leaving 8 bases between. The CDR3 bases are TGTGCCACCAAGGAGGGAAGCACAGATACGCAGTATTTT. It encodes CATKEGSTDTQYF.

This clonotype was counted ten times or more. This chain joins TRBV5-1 and TRBJ1-1; no definite D call. This CDR3 comprises 15 residues. Germline loops: CDR1 SGHRS, CDR2 YFSETQ. The V gene lost 6 bases and the J gene lost 0 bases, with 15 bases spanning the gap. CDR3 coding DNA: TGCGCCAGCAAGACCTCGTGGACGGTGAACACTGAAGCTTTCTTT. Amino acid sequence: CASKTSWTVNTEAFF.

In its sample, this clonotype was seen a few times. The chain links TRBV20-1 to TRBJ2-3, with D perhaps TRBD2 (5 bases). The germline V and J ends were trimmed by 5 bases and 0 bases, with 9 bases remaining between them. Germline CDR1 reads DFQATT; CDR2 reads SNEGSKA (reference sequence). The CDR3 has 13 residues. The chain's CDR3 is CSASRTSTDTQYF. The DNA of the CDR3 is TGCAGTGCTTCTCGGACTAGCACAGATACGCAGTATTTT.

This clonotype was counted only a few times. The chain couples TRBV6-2 or TRBV6-3 to TRBJ2-1; 8 positions match TRBD2. Germline values: CDR1 MNHEY, CDR2 SVGEGT. CDR3 length equals 18 residues. The V segment lost 2 bases and the J segment 4 bases; nucleotides outside the gene matches: 13. The CDR3 protein is CASSYLAGGGFRYNEQFF. Written as DNA, the CDR3 is TGTGCCAGCAGTTACCTGGCGGGGGGCGGCTTTCGATACAATGAGCAGTTCTTC.

Many counts were recorded for this clonotype. V gene TRBV5-1 combines with J gene TRBJ2-1, with D uncertain. There are 13 residues in the CDR3. In germline, CDR1 is SGHRS, CDR2 YFSETQ. The V gene lost 4 bases and the J gene lost 6 bases, with 11 bases spanning the gap. CDR3 in amino acids: CASSVEASNEQFF. CDR3 bases: TGCGCCAGCAGCGTTGAGGCCAGCAATGAGCAGTTCTTC. Using reference TRBV5-1 and TRBJ2-1 for the parts outside the CDR3, the full variable domain is KAGVTQTPRYLIKTRGQQVTLSCSPISGHRSVSWYQQTPGQGLQFLFEYFSETQRNKGNFPGRFSGRQFSNSRSEMNVSTLELGDSALYLCASSVEASNEQFFGPGTRLTVL.

This clonotype was recorded many times. V usage is TRBV11-1 and J usage is TRBJ1-1, with D perhaps TRBD1 (6 bases). Trimming left V 5 bases short and J 1 base short, with 20 bases between. This CDR3 has 17 amino acids. The germline CDR1 and CDR2 sequences are SGHAT and FQDESV (reference sequence). The DNA of the CDR3 is TGTGCCAGCAGCCCGGGATATTGGACGACAGGGAACACTGAAGCTTTCTTT. Encoded protein: CASSPGYWTTGNTEAFF.

In its sample, this clonotype was seen a few times. The chain is built from TRBV5-1 and TRBJ1-2; D uncertain. CDR1 is SGHRS, CDR2 YFSETQ, per germline. V was shortened by 0 bases and J by 6 bases, with 12 bases between the two germline ends. This CDR3 region has 14 residues. CDR3 sequence (DNA): TGCGCCAGCAGCTTGGATGGTGTTAAGGATGGCTACACCTTC. It translates to CASSLDGVKDGYTF. Variable domain in full (rest from reference TRBV5-1 and TRBJ1-2): KAGVTQTPRYLIKTRGQQVTLSCSPISGHRSVSWYQQTPGQGLQFLFEYFSETQRNKGNFPGRFSGRQFSNSRSEMNVSTLELGDSALYLCASSLDGVKDGYTFGSGTRLTVV.

V gene TRBV5-6 combines with J gene TRBJ1-1; the D is unclear. CDR3 length equals 14 residues. Trimming stripped 7 bases from V and 0 bases from J, with 13 bases between. Germline assignment: CDR1 SGHDT and CDR2 YYEEEE. CDR3 DNA: TGTGCCAGCGGACGGGGATTCGTGAACACTGAAGCTTTCTTT. This translates into CASGRGFVNTEAFF.

The chain carries TRBV29-1 and TRBJ2-1; D is uncertain. Germline values: CDR1 SQVTM, CDR2 ANQGSEA. V was clipped by 7 bases and J by 2 bases, with 9 bases between them. The CDR3 totals 12 residues. The CDR3 sequence: CSDGMAYNEQFF. DNA for the CDR3: TGCAGCGATGGGATGGCCTACAATGAGCAGTTCTTC.

The chain combines TRBV7-2 with TRBJ2-7; no clear D. Per the germline V gene, CDR1 is SGHTA and CDR2 is FQGNSA. This CDR3 has 14 amino acids. Trimming left V 1 base short and J 1 base short, with 8 bases between. CDR3 region: CASSLDWNSYEQYF. Written as DNA, the CDR3 is TGTGCCAGCAGCTTAGACTGGAATTCCTACGAGCAGTACTTC.